This is a list of T cell receptor beta chains from one sample in a study of shared clonotypes between healthy human individuals. Only in-frame clones appear in the TCRdb table, and some are missing; sequencing was by immunoSEQ multiplex PCR. This table holds roughly 600,000 clones, roughly 98% found once. Specimen: naive CD8+ T cells sorted from blood. The receptors here all came from a man aged 25-45 years in good health. The CDR3 runs from the conserved cysteine through the conserved F or W. The D gene is left open where the match is weak. Clone size is stated in some rows and not others, as once, few, many or a class when expanded.

V	size	D	J	DNA	CDR3
TRBV14	.	.	TRBJ2-3	TGTGCCAGCAGCCAAGATATCGGGGCTACAGATACGCAGTATTTT	CASSQDIGATDTQYF
TRBV12-2	.	.	TRBJ2-3	TGTGCAAGTCGCTTAGAGGGTAGCGGGCCCACAGATACGCAGTATTTT	CASRLEGSGPTDTQYF
TRBV27	.	.	TRBJ1-4	TGTGCCAGCAGTTTTTTGGGGTCTAATGAAAAACTGTTTTTT	CASSFLGSNEKLFF
TRBV19	.	.	TRBJ1-5	TGTGCCAGTAGTATAGTCGGGGGGGATCAGCCCCAGCATTTT	CASSIVGGDQPQHF
TRBV10-1	.	TRBD1	TRBJ2-7	TGCGCCAGCAGTCCCGGGACAGGGAACGAGCAGTACTTC	CASSPGTGNEQYF
TRBV18	once	.	TRBJ2-2	TGTGCCAGCTCACCAGGCACCTACCCCGGGGAGCTGTTTTTT	CASSPGTYPGELFF
TRBV6-6	.	.	TRBJ1-1	TGTGCCAGCAGTTACTCGGTTCGGGAACGGGACACTGAAGCTTTCTTT	CASSYSVRERDTEAFF
TRBV5-6	.	.	TRBJ1-2	TGTGCCAGCAGCTACGGACAGTCCGTTTCCTATGGCTACACCTTC	CASSYGQSVSYGYTF
TRBV7-8	.	.	TRBJ1-5	TGTGCCAGCAGCTCTTCGGGCGGGGGCAATCAGCCCCAGCATTTT	CASSSSGGGNQPQHF
TRBV9	.	.	TRBJ2-5	TGTGCCAGCAGCCCAAGTGGTCCCTTCTCGGGAATAAAAGAGACCCAGTACTTC	CASSPSGPFSGIKETQYF
TRBV27	once	.	TRBJ2-7	TGTGCCAGCAGTCACCCCAAGATGGGGCAGTACTTC	CASSHPKMGQYF
TRBV7-9	.	TRBD2	TRBJ2-5	TGTGCCAGCAGCCCCACTATGACTAGCGCCGAAGAGACCCAGTACTTC	CASSPTMTSAEETQYF
TRBV5-5	.	.	TRBJ1-1	TGTGCCAGCAGCTCCGGACACTTCGGACTAAACACTGAAGCTTTCTTT	CASSSGHFGLNTEAFF
TRBV14	.	.	TRBJ1-4	TGTGCCAGCAGCCGTAGGGTGGGGAGTGAAAAACTGTTTTTT	CASSRRVGSEKLFF
TRBV6-5	.	TRBD1	TRBJ2-7	TGTGCCAGCAGTTACTTCTTCGGAGACAGGGCGTACGAGCAGTACTTC	CASSYFFGDRAYEQYF
TRBV27	.	.	TRBJ1-1	TGTGCCAGCAGCACACTGCCCACCCTGGGGGCGTATGCAGCTTTCTTT	CASSTLPTLGAYAAFF
TRBV7-9	once	.	TRBJ2-5	TGTGCCAGCAGCCCGGGACGGGCAGAGACCCAGTACTTC	CASSPGRAETQYF
TRBV30	.	.	TRBJ1-2	TGTGCCTGGAAAACAGACTCTTTCTATGGCTACACCTTC	CAWKTDSFYGYTF
TRBV11-2	.	TRBD1	TRBJ2-1	TGTGCCAGCAGCTTAGTCCTGGGACAGCGTAATGAGCAGTTCTTC	CASSLVLGQRNEQFF
TRBV5-4	once	.	TRBJ2-7	TGTGCCAGCAGTTGGTCAGGCTACGAGCAGTACTTC	CASSWSGYEQYF
TRBV6-1	.	.	TRBJ1-4	TGTGCCAGCAGTGAAAGGAGGGGTCAAGAAAAACTGTTTTTT	CASSERRGQEKLFF
TRBV7-2	.	.	TRBJ2-7	TGTGCCAGCAGCGCGACTCTTATGGGTGGCTACGAGCAGTACTTC	CASSATLMGGYEQYF
TRBV29-1	.	.	TRBJ2-2	TGCAGCGTCCTAGGACAGAACACCGGGGAGCTGTTTTTT	CSVLGQNTGELFF
TRBV7-6	.	.	TRBJ1-1	TGTGCCAGCAGCTTAGCGGGTGGGACACTGAACACTGAAGCTTTCTTT	CASSLAGGTLNTEAFF
TRBV29-1	.	.	TRBJ2-5	TGCAGCGTTGAAAGGGCAGGGGAGGGAGAGACCCAGTACTTC	CSVERAGEGETQYF
TRBV7-9	.	TRBD1	TRBJ2-1	TGTGCCAGCAGCTCAGGGACAGGGAGGCACAATGAGCAGTTCTTC	CASSSGTGRHNEQFF